Described below is a single TCR beta chain sequence and its context. The sample originates from a study of shared T cell receptors in the human thymus. V shed 0 bases and J 2 bases; nucleotides not matched to a gene: 7. In germline, CDR1 is LGHNA, CDR2 YSLEER. The CDR3 sequence is 19 residues long. Libraries were prepared by immunoSEQ multiplex PCR; TCRdb keeps only in-frame clonotypes and omits some of them. Among roughly 700,000 clones listed, over 75% were seen once. This sample was shared with a second study, whose subject was human thymus T cells.

This TCR derives from a boy under two years old with a congenital heart defect. Sequenced input: thymocytes. The chain carries TRBV4-3 and TRBJ2-1, with TRBD2 identical over 13 bases. CDR3 in DNA: TGCGCCAGCAGCCAAGACCCGGGACTAGCGGGATTACCCTACAATGAGCAGTTCTTC. This translates into CASSQDPGLAGLPYNEQFF.